This T cell receptor beta chain was observed in a study of vaccination and CD4 T cells after COVID-19. Cultured CD4+ T cells had their DNA profiled by the Oncomine TCR Beta short-read assay. TCRdb reprocessed the PCR reads with MiXCR, giving one entry per CDR3 protein. Of fewer than 15,000 distinct CDR3 sequences in the sample, approximately 63% were seen once. Treatment noted: approximately 11-day PBMC culture with coronavirus spike peptide pools or control peptides (ViraFEST assay). The CDR3 length is 16 residues. Looked up from germline, CDR1 is LGHNA and CDR2 is YNFKEQ. V shed 4 bases, J shed 8 bases, and the junction held 8 bases outside the gene matches. Notes on this clonotype: Antigen: not known.

This TCR was sampled from a human donor who had recovered from COVID-19. The sequenced material came from CD4+ T cells from blood, cultured in vitro. The rearrangement uses TRBV4-2 and TRBJ1-6; 10 nucleotides align to TRBD1. CDR3 DNA: TGTGCCAGCAGCCGCGAAACCGGGACAGGGGATTCACCCCTCCACTTT. Amino acid sequence: CASSRETGTGDSPLHF.